The source of this T cell receptor (beta chain) is a study of CD8 T cells in Susac syndrome. In the multiple sclerosis control group, patients were treatment-naive and had stable or active relapsing-remitting disease. It was negative isolation that provided the CD8+ and CD4+ T cells, whereas TEMRA cells were enriched by FACS. Reverse transcription of about 0.5 to 1 ug RNA used random hexamers. It was immunoSEQ multiplex PCR that amplified TCR beta CDR3 across 54 Vbeta and 13 Jbeta. TCRdb reanalysed the immunoSEQ multiplex PCR reads using MiXCR and keeps one entry per CDR3 protein. The sample consists of about 250,000 distinct CDR3 sequences, over 85% of them appearing once. The specimen was CD4+ T cells from PBMCs. This clonotype was obtained from a human donor with multiple sclerosis.

The CDR3 protein is CASSYFAEASTDTQYF. Here the CDR3 DNA reads TGTGCCAGCAGTTACTTTGCAGAGGCTAGCACAGATACGCAGTATTTT. The chain has TRBV6-6 and TRBJ2-3; D remains ambiguous. V lost 1 base and J 0 bases, leaving 11 bases between the germline ends. This CDR3 is 16 amino acids long. Germline V lookup: CDR1 MNHNY, CDR2 SVGAGI (reference sequence).